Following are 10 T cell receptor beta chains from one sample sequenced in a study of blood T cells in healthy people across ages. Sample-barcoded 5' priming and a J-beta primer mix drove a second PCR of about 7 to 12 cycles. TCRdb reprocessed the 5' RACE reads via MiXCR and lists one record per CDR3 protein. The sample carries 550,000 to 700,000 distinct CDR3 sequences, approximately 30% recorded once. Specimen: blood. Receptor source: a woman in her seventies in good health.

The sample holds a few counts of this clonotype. The CDR3 region is CSVGTEYNEQFF. DNA for the CDR3: TGCAGCGTTGGGACAGAATACAATGAGCAGTTCTTC. The V and J genes are TRBV29-1 and TRBJ2-1; D might be TRBD1 (6 bases). V lost 4 bases and J lost 4, with 8 bases in between. Germline lookup yields CDR1 SQVTM and CDR2 ANQGSEA. CDR3 length equals 12 residues.

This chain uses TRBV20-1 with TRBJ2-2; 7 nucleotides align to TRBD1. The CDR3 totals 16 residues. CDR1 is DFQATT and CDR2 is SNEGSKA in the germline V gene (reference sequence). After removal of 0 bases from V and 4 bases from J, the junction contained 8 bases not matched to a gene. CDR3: CSARDRRGRGTGELFF. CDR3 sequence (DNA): TGCAGTGCTAGAGATAGAAGGGGGCGCGGCACCGGGGAGCTGTTTTTT.

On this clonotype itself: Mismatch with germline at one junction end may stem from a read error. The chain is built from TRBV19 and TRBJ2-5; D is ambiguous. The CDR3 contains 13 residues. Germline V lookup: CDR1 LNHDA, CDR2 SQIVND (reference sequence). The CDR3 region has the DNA TGTGCCAGTAGTATAGGCTCTCGAGCCGGAAAGTTCTTC. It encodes CASSIGSRAGKFF.

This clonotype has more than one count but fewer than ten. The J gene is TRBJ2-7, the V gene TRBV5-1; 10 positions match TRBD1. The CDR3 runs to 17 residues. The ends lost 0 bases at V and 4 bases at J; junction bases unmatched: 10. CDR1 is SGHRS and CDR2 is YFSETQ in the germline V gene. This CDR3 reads CASSLAQGTGAYYEQYF. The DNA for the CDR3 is TGCGCCAGCAGCTTGGCCCAAGGGACAGGGGCCTATTACGAGCAGTACTTC.

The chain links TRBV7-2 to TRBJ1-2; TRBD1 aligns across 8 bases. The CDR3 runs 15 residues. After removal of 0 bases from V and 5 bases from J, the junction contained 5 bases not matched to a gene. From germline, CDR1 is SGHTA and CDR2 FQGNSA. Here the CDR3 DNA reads TGTGCCAGCAGCTTAGCCCGGGACAGGATGTATGGCTACACCTTC. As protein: CASSLARDRMYGYTF.

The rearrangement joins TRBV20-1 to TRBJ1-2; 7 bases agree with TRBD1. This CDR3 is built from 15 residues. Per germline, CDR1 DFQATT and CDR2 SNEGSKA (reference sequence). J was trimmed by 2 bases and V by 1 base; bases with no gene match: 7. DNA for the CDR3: TGCAGTGCTAGAGGACAGGGTCAAGGGAACTATGGCTACACCTTC. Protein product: CSARGQGQGNYGYTF.

CDR3 DNA: TGTGCCAGCAGCTTAGGGTCCCCGGGGGAAGGCACTGAAGCTTTCTTT. It translates to CASSLGSPGEGTEAFF. The V call is TRBV7-2, the J call TRBJ1-1; TRBD1 might be the D (5 bases). Germline loops: CDR1 SGHTA, CDR2 FQGNSA. V dropped 1 base and J dropped 4 bases, with 16 bases sitting between them. The CDR3 loop spans 16 amino acids.

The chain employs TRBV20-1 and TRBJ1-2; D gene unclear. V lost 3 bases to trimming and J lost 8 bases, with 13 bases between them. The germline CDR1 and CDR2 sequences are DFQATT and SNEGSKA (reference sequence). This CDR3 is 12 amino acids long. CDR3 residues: CSASGRNRGYTF. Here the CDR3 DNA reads TGCAGTGCTAGCGGTAGAAATCGCGGCTACACCTTC.

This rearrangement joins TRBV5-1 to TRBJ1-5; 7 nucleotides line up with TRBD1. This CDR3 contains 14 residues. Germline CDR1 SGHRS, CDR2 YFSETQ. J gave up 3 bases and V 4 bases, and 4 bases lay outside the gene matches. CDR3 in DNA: TGCGCCAGCAGCCCCGGGACAGACAATCAGCCCCAGCATTTT. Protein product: CASSPGTDNQPQHF.

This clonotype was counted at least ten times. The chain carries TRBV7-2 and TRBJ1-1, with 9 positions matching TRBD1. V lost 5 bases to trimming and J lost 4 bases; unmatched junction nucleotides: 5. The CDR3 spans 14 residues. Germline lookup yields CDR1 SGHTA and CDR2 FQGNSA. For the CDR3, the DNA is TGTGCCAGCAGCCCCGGGACAGGGCGCACTGAAGCTTTCTTT. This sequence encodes CASSPGTGRTEAFF.